This T cell receptor beta chain originates from a study of cytomegalovirus exposure and HLA in healthy donors. The study's findings and limits: With high specificity and sensitivity, the classifier reportedly diagnosed cytomegalovirus status. Sequences of the TCR beta chain were said to predict the HLA-A and HLA-B alleles of most subjects accurately. Previously analyzed data showed that most TCR beta V segments were productive at a frequency of about 87% or about 30%.

On this clone: Its antigen is currently unknown.

PCR amplification relied on 60 Vbeta primers (plus 13 Jbeta primers). Clones were sequenced by immunoSEQ multiplex PCR, and TCRdb holds only the in-frame ones, with some missing. This specimen shows roughly 220,000 clones; the ten leading clones hold 0.95% to 1.3%. This CDR3 has 12 residues. Trimming took 0 bases from V and 9 from J, leaving 9 bases between them. Germline V gene lookup returns CDR1 GTSNPN and CDR2 SVGIG (reference sequence). This clonotype was sampled from a girl aged 2 to 9 in good health and CMV-seropositive. This chain uses TRBV30 with TRBJ1-3, with D possibly matching TRBD1 (5 bases). The sequencing sample was made of PBMCs. The CDR3 DNA follows: TGTGCCTGGAGTGTATCAGGGTCCACCATATATTTT. It yields the protein CAWSVSGSTIYF.